The rows below give T cell receptor beta chains drawn from one sample of a study of T cell responses to AZD1222 COVID-19 vaccine. Sequencing used immunoSEQ multiplex PCR; TCRdb keeps in-frame clones, though not all of them. Of fewer than 130,000 clones in the sample, 92% are singletons; the top ten hold approximately 8%. This material consisted of peripheral blood, taken on day 0 of AZD1222 vaccination. These receptors were collected from an adult in good health. Both conserved end residues are part of each CDR3. The order of the fields is D gene, clone size, V gene, J gene, CDR3 DNA, CDR3 protein. D genes are given only for firm matches. For some rows the clone size is stated as once, few or many, or as a class when expanded; others skip it.

d_call: -
clone_size: -
v_call: TRBV2
j_call: TRBJ1-4
cdr3_nt: TGTGCCAGCAGTGGGTTCAGATCAACTAATGAAAAACTGTTTTTT
cdr3_aa: CASSGFRSTNEKLFF

d_call: -
clone_size: -
v_call: TRBV18
j_call: TRBJ1-1
cdr3_nt: TGTGCCAGCTCACCAGTAGGGGTTGACGCTTTCTTT
cdr3_aa: CASSPVGVDAFF

d_call: TRBD2
clone_size: -
v_call: TRBV5-8
j_call: TRBJ2-2
cdr3_nt: TGTGCCAGCAGCGAGACTAGCGCGAACACCGGGGAGCTGTTTTTT
cdr3_aa: CASSETSANTGELFF

d_call: TRBD1
clone_size: -
v_call: TRBV6-1
j_call: TRBJ2-7
cdr3_nt: TGTGCCAGCAGTGAGCCCCAGACAGGGTTCTCCTACGAGCAGTACTTC
cdr3_aa: CASSEPQTGFSYEQYF

d_call: -
clone_size: once
v_call: TRBV14
j_call: TRBJ1-3
cdr3_nt: TGTGCCAGCAGTCAAGGTGCCCACTCTGGAAACACCATATATTTT
cdr3_aa: CASSQGAHSGNTIYF

d_call: TRBD1
clone_size: -
v_call: TRBV5-1
j_call: TRBJ2-2
cdr3_nt: TGCGCCAGCAGGCAGACAGGGGGCTTGGACACCGGGGAGCTGTTTTTT
cdr3_aa: CASRQTGGLDTGELFF

d_call: -
clone_size: -
v_call: TRBV3-1/TRBV3-2
j_call: TRBJ2-3
cdr3_nt: TGTGCCAGCAGCCAATACCTAGCGTCCACAGATACGCAGTATTTT
cdr3_aa: CASSQYLASTDTQYF

d_call: -
clone_size: -
v_call: TRBV24-1
j_call: TRBJ1-2
cdr3_nt: TGTGCCACCAGTGAGGACGACAACGGCCGTGGCTACACCTTC
cdr3_aa: CATSEDDNGRGYTF

d_call: -
clone_size: -
v_call: TRBV11-2
j_call: TRBJ2-5
cdr3_nt: TGTGCCAGCAGCCTCCCCAGGGGTATTTTCCAAGAGACCCAGTACTTC
cdr3_aa: CASSLPRGIFQETQYF

d_call: TRBD1
clone_size: -
v_call: TRBV3-1/TRBV3-2
j_call: TRBJ1-2
cdr3_nt: TGTGCCAGCAGCCACTCCGGGACAGAGGCCCCAGACCTCTATGGCTACACCTTC
cdr3_aa: CASSHSGTEAPDLYGYTF

d_call: -
clone_size: -
v_call: TRBV11-2
j_call: TRBJ2-7
cdr3_nt: TGTGCCAGCAGCCTGGGGGCGCGGGAGCAGTACTTC
cdr3_aa: CASSLGAREQYF

d_call: -
clone_size: -
v_call: TRBV18
j_call: TRBJ2-3
cdr3_nt: TGTGCCAGCTCACCACCCTATCCTGACAGAACTGGGACAGATACGCAGTATTTT
cdr3_aa: CASSPPYPDRTGTDTQYF

d_call: -
clone_size: -
v_call: TRBV5-3
j_call: TRBJ2-2
cdr3_nt: TGTGCCAGAAGCTTCCGGGTCGGGGAGCTGTTTTTT
cdr3_aa: CARSFRVGELFF

d_call: -
clone_size: few
v_call: TRBV2
j_call: TRBJ1-2
cdr3_nt: TGTGCCAGCAGTGAAGTGGCAGGGCATACTAACTATGGCTACACCTTC
cdr3_aa: CASSEVAGHTNYGYTF

d_call: TRBD1
clone_size: -
v_call: TRBV12-5
j_call: TRBJ2-6
cdr3_nt: TGTGCTAGTGGTTTGGTACAGGGGCAGGGAAGCTCTAAAGGTGGGGCCAACGTCCTGACTTTC
cdr3_aa: CASGLVQGQGSSKGGANVLTF

d_call: -
clone_size: -
v_call: TRBV21-1
j_call: TRBJ2-7
cdr3_nt: TGTGCCAGCAACCTCTACGAGCAGTACTTC
cdr3_aa: CASNLYEQYF

d_call: -
clone_size: -
v_call: TRBV6-4
j_call: TRBJ2-1
cdr3_nt: TGTGCCAGCAGCCTCCGACAGGGAGGCCATGAGCAGTTCTTC
cdr3_aa: CASSLRQGGHEQFF

d_call: -
clone_size: -
v_call: TRBV28
j_call: TRBJ1-1
cdr3_nt: TGTGCCAGCAGTTTAGTGGGGAACACTGAAGCTTTCTTT
cdr3_aa: CASSLVGNTEAFF

d_call: TRBD1
clone_size: few
v_call: TRBV27
j_call: TRBJ2-3
cdr3_nt: TGTGCCAGCAGTTTAGGGACAGGGCACACAGATACGCAGTATTTT
cdr3_aa: CASSLGTGHTDTQYF

d_call: -
clone_size: -
v_call: TRBV19
j_call: TRBJ1-4
cdr3_nt: TGTGCCAGTAGTCAGAAGGGGGTAAATGAAAAACTGTTTTTT
cdr3_aa: CASSQKGVNEKLFF

d_call: -
clone_size: few
v_call: TRBV7-3
j_call: TRBJ1-2
cdr3_nt: TGTGCCAGCAGCTTAACGTCCGAAGCCGGCCAAGGCTACACCTTC
cdr3_aa: CASSLTSEAGQGYTF

d_call: -
clone_size: -
v_call: TRBV19
j_call: TRBJ1-5
cdr3_nt: TGTGCCAGTACGCGAAAGATTGGCGCGGGGGTTCCCCAGCATTTT
cdr3_aa: CASTRKIGAGVPQHF